This entry features one T cell receptor beta chain sequence. There is no known antigen for this receptor. Per-nucleotide qualities are absent, and no much larger clonotype sits a single base away. Each collaborating institution followed its own protocols to collect whole blood in K2EDTA tubes. For TCRbeta analysis, collaborators shipped samples in one of three forms: frozen whole blood, isolated PBMCs, or DNA extracted from either of those sample types. Relative to germline, V is 3 bases shorter and J is 4 bases shorter, with 15 bases between their ends. From the cysteine up to the phenylalanine, the CDR3 has a length of 15 residues. CDR3 DNA only is kept here, 45 bases in frame from base 1. CDR1 MGHRA and CDR2 YSYEKL were looked up in the germline V gene. TCRbeta CDR3 regions were amplified from genomic DNA using the immunoSEQ Assay, a bias-controlled multiplex PCR. The study's processing was this. Nucleated cell counts per sample were estimated from amplification of reference gene primers within the assay. Sequence reads were collapsed and filtered to measure the absolute abundance of every unique TCRbeta CDR3 rearrangement. For each sample, productive Simpson clonality was calculated as the square root of Simpson's diversity index across productive rearrangements. The immuneACCESS repertoire file appears here via TCRdb, limited to in-frame rearrangements. These files lack a portion of the clones; in checked studies, under half of the deficit traces to unresolved V genes, and the cause of the others is not known. D and trimming come from the DNA, and the V and J calls and clone size come from that table. Counted in this sample were approximately 120,000 clones; 85% of them appeared once. Of the sample, 25% to 30% falls within the top ten clones.

This entry comes from a study of blood T cell repertoires in COVID-19 (dated by TCRdb to the early 2020s). Regarding the study in general: Collaborator samples came from the United States, Italy and Spain and covered acute and convalescent phases of COVID-19. The material from the prospective study consisted of cDNA or gDNA derived from T cells, B-cell-depleted T cells, or PBMCs. Deeply sampled blood TCRbeta repertoires from subjects exposed to, actively infected with, or recovered from COVID-19 were included in the dataset. A freely available public database, intended as a resource for researchers studying the immune response to SARS-CoV-2, is where the repertoires were released. Samples came from the ongoing ImmuneRACE study (first 160 participants) plus 1,254 subjects from 6 global collaborators. Sample metadata almost always included a de-identified subject ID, COVID-19 status, age in years and sex. Where HLA class I and class II types were available, the types were taken from metadata supplied by the sample provider, not from assay-based typing. Overall study results and their limits: How much clinical and demographic metadata was included differed by source and by participant, and the metadata was provided uncurated.

The rearrangement joined TRBV4-1 to TRBJ1-1, with the identity of the D gene unclear. Sequencing was carried out using peripheral blood. This receptor was identified in a woman older than 75 with acute or convalescent COVID-19. The base sequence is TGCGCCAGCAGCCAGACACTTGTTGACCCCACTGAAGCTTTCTTT. It is translated as CASSQTLVDPTEAFF.